Following are 32 T cell receptor beta chains from one sample sequenced in a study of T cell responses to AZD1222 COVID-19 vaccine. Some clones are missing from TCRdb's copy, which holds only in-frame ones; the method was immunoSEQ multiplex PCR. The top ten hold approximately 1.7% of the sample, which has around 100,000 clones, over 90% seen once. Sequences were derived from peripheral blood, sampled on day 0 of AZD1222 vaccination. The source is an adult in good health.

The V gene is TRBV28, the J gene TRBJ1-5; no firm D call. CDR1 and CDR2 from the germline V gene are MDHEN and SYDVKM. This CDR3 has 15 amino acids. Trimming shortened V by 2 bases and J by 5 bases, and 13 bases separated the two germline ends. Written as DNA, the CDR3 is TGTGCCAGCAGTTTAAGTCGTGAGGTTTATCAGCCCCAGCATTTT. It specifies CASSLSREVYQPQHF.

The table lists this clone with a few counts. The chain employs TRBV6-5 and TRBJ1-1; TRBD1 is a possible D gene (6 bases). The V end was cut by 2 bases, the J end by 0 bases, with 7 bases between. Germline assignment: CDR1 MNHEY and CDR2 SVGAGI. The CDR3 runs 14 residues. The CDR3 DNA reads TGTGCCAGCAGTTACCGACAGGTGAACACTGAAGCTTTCTTT. It translates to CASSYRQVNTEAFF.

Points on this clone: This specimen includes other DNA sequences encoding the same CDR3. The chain is built from TRBV28 and TRBJ1-2; D not resolved. Between the trimmed V and J ends, which lost 8 bases and 2 bases, there was a span of 6 bases. The V gene's germline CDR1 is MDHEN and CDR2 SYDVKM. The CDR3 loop spans 11 amino acids. CDR3 loop: CASAGNYGYTF. In DNA, the CDR3 is TGTGCCAGCGCCGGGAACTATGGCTACACCTTC.

As for this clone: Other DNA sequences within the sample encode an identical CDR3. This chain connects TRBV11-2 to TRBJ2-7; no clear D gene. The CDR3 extends over 11 amino acids. In germline, CDR1 is SGHAT, CDR2 FQNNGV. The V gene lost 4 bases and the J gene lost 3 bases, with 4 bases spanning the gap. The CDR3 bases are TGTGCCAGCAGCTCCAGCTACGAGCAGTACTTC. Translating gives CASSSSYEQYF. The variable domain in full, completed from reference TRBV11-2 and TRBJ2-7, reads EAGVAQSPRYKIIEKRQSVAFWCNPISGHATLYWYQQILGQGPKLLIQFQNNGVVDDSQLPKDRFSAERLKGVDSTLKIQPAKLEDSAVYLCASSSSYEQYFGPGTRLTVT.

Here the CDR3 reads CAWSVWHGAFF. CDR3 coding DNA: TGTGCCTGGAGTGTTTGGCACGGAGCTTTCTTT. The chain employs TRBV30 and TRBJ1-1; no definite D call. Germline CDR1 is GTSNPN and CDR2 is SVGIG (reference sequence). The germline V and J ends were trimmed by 0 bases and 10 bases, with 9 bases remaining between them. The CDR3 runs to 11 residues.

This chain uses TRBV5-1 with TRBJ2-6, with 8 bases aligning to TRBD1. The CDR3 contains 18 residues. The ends lost 0 bases at V and 0 bases at J; junction bases unmatched: 5. The germline V gene encodes CDR1 SGHRS and CDR2 YFSETQ. Here the CDR3 reads CASSLAGTGVSGANVLTF. The CDR3, as DNA: TGCGCCAGCAGCTTGGCCGGGACAGGAGTCTCTGGGGCCAACGTCCTGACTTTC.

This clone was counted a single time. The chain carries TRBV19 and TRBJ2-7, with TRBD2 matching 10 bases. This CDR3 is 15 amino acids long. V lost 5 bases and J lost 3; bases outside the gene matches: 7. Germline values: CDR1 LNHDA, CDR2 SQIVND (reference sequence). As DNA, the CDR3 is TGTGCCAGTAGTCCCGGGACTAGCGCTTACTACGAGCAGTACTTC. The encoded protein is CASSPGTSAYYEQYF.

This rearrangement joins TRBV2 to TRBJ1-6; D uncertain. V was clipped by 10 bases and J by 10 bases, with 17 bases between them. Germline CDR1 is SNHLY and CDR2 is FYNNEI. This CDR3 is built from 13 residues. The CDR3 coding sequence is TGTGCCACCTGGGTGATGTTTGGATCACCCCTCCACTTT. Translating gives CATWVMFGSPLHF.

J is TRBJ2-1 and V is TRBV19; 9 nucleotides agree with TRBD2. The V gene end was trimmed by 3 bases and the J gene end by 7 bases; junction bases not matched to a gene: 7. Germline assignment: CDR1 LNHDA and CDR2 SQIVND (reference sequence). The CDR3 contains 15 residues. The CDR3 is CASSIGGRAGNEQFF. The CDR3 DNA follows: TGTGCCAGTAGTATTGGCGGGAGGGCCGGGAATGAGCAGTTCTTC.

This clone was seen only a few times. The chain has TRBV4-2 and TRBJ1-5, with D maybe TRBD1 (6 bases). In germline, CDR1 is LGHNA, CDR2 YNFKEQ. The CDR3 has 18 residues. Trimming stripped 4 bases from V and 0 bases from J, with 19 bases between. CDR3 coding DNA: TGTGCCAGCAGCCCGACAGGACAGATAAGATATAGCAATCAGCCCCAGCATTTT. It codes for CASSPTGQIRYSNQPQHF.

The chain carries TRBV7-2 and TRBJ2-7; D unclear. Germline CDR1 reads SGHTA; CDR2 reads FQGNSA. The CDR3 spans 11 residues. Trimming shortened V by 4 bases and J by 5 bases, and 6 bases separated the two germline ends. DNA of the CDR3: TGTGCCAGCAGCTACACCGACGAGCAGTACTTC. Its protein is CASSYTDEQYF.

The gene calls are TRBV7-9 and TRBJ1-3; 8 nucleotides align to TRBD1. The V gene end was trimmed by 4 bases and the J gene end by 1 base; junction bases not matched to a gene: 6. Germline V gene data show CDR1 as SEHNR and CDR2 as FQNEAQ (reference sequence). This CDR3 is built from 16 residues. The CDR3 DNA reads as TGTGCCAGCAGCTCCGAAACAGGGGGTTCTGGAAACACCATATATTTT. Its translation: CASSSETGGSGNTIYF.

This chain uses TRBV19 with TRBJ1-2, with D hard to call. V was clipped by 4 bases and J by 2 bases, with 11 bases between them. Germline V lookup: CDR1 LNHDA, CDR2 SQIVND (reference sequence). This CDR3 comprises 14 residues. The CDR3 DNA sequence: TGTGCCAGTAGTAGTCGGCAGACCAACTATGGCTACACCTTC. Residues: CASSSRQTNYGYTF.

The chain employs TRBV7-9 and TRBJ2-1; 11 bases map to TRBD2. CDR1 SEHNR and CDR2 FQNEAQ come from the germline V gene (reference sequence). The length of the CDR3 is 17 residues. Trimming at V came to 5 bases and at J to 0 bases, leaving 6 bases not matched to a gene. The CDR3: CASSPGTSGLSYNEQFF. Written as DNA, the CDR3 is TGTGCCAGCAGCCCTGGGACTAGCGGACTCTCCTACAATGAGCAGTTCTTC.

V is TRBV9 and J is TRBJ2-1; TRBD2 agrees at 8 bases. Germline lookup yields CDR1 SGDLS and CDR2 YYNGEE. The junction had 4 bases not matched to a gene; V was cut back by 0 bases and J by 5 bases. The CDR3 totals 15 residues. The CDR3 protein is CASSVGGTRNNEQFF. CDR3 sequence (DNA): TGTGCCAGCAGCGTAGGTGGGACTAGAAACAATGAGCAGTTCTTC.

V is TRBV6-5 and J is TRBJ2-5, with D possibly matching TRBD1 (6 bases). V gave up 6 bases and J gave up 4 bases, with 15 bases separating them. The CDR3 runs to 14 residues. Germline CDR1 and CDR2: MNHEY and SVGAGI. CDR3 sequence reads: CASSVDRWGETQYF. The CDR3 DNA follows: TGTGCCAGCAGCGTAGACAGGTGGGGAGAGACCCAGTACTTC.

The V call is TRBV4-2, the J call TRBJ2-5; D not resolved. Germline V gene data show CDR1 as LGHNA and CDR2 as YNFKEQ. V lost 0 bases to trimming and J lost 4 bases, with 15 bases between them. The length of the CDR3 is 16 residues. The CDR3 loop reads CASSQDLDGGRETQYF. CDR3 nucleotide sequence: TGTGCCAGCAGCCAAGACCTTGATGGCGGCAGAGAGACCCAGTACTTC.

The chain links TRBV11-1 to TRBJ1-1; perhaps TRBD1 as D (5 bases). The CDR3 consists of 15 residues. The V and J ends lost 0 bases and 2 bases respectively, with 10 bases between them. Per the germline V gene, CDR1 is SGHAT and CDR2 is FQDESV (reference sequence). CDR3 protein: CASSLAGGSNTEAFF. In nucleotides, the CDR3 is TGTGCCAGCAGCTTAGCGGGGGGATCCAACACTGAAGCTTTCTTT.

This clone was seen only a few times. The chain employs TRBV4-2 and TRBJ1-4; a weak D match, TRBD1 (5 bases). Between the trimmed V and J ends, which lost 0 bases and 11 bases, there was a span of 13 bases. This CDR3 comprises 14 residues. Germline CDR1 is LGHNA and CDR2 is YNFKEQ. For the CDR3, the DNA is TGTGCCAGCAGCCAAGATCGAGGGGACGTGAAACTGTTTTTT. As protein: CASSQDRGDVKLFF.

The V call is TRBV12-3 or TRBV12-4, the J call TRBJ1-5; D not certain. V was pared by 6 bases and J by 0 bases, with 6 bases between. CDR3 length: 13 residues. CDR3 in DNA: TGTGCCAGCAGACCAGATAGCAATCAGCCCCAGCATTTT. This encodes CASRPDSNQPQHF.

This clone came up once. This chain links TRBV10-3 with TRBJ1-5; 10 positions match TRBD1. The CDR3 length is 18 residues. Germline V gene sequence: CDR1 ENHRY, CDR2 SYGVKD. The V and J ends lost 0 bases and 2 bases, in that order; junction bases with no gene match: 7. CDR3 in amino acids: CAISESKGTGVRNQPQHF. The CDR3 nucleotides are TGTGCCATCAGTGAGTCGAAGGGGACAGGGGTGCGCAATCAGCCCCAGCATTTT.

This clone occurred a few times. This sequence joins TRBV9 and TRBJ1-4; 7 bases agree with TRBD1. Germline CDR1 SGDLS, CDR2 YYNGEE. With V trimmed by 9 bases and J by 2 bases, 13 bases remained unmatched. This CDR3 region has 16 residues. This CDR3 is CATSQGDGGTNEKLFF. In nucleotides, the CDR3 is TGTGCCACCTCCCAGGGGGACGGGGGGACTAATGAAAAACTGTTTTTT. Full variable domain (outside the CDR3, taken from reference TRBV9 and TRBJ1-4): DSGVTQTPKHLITATGQRVTLRCSPRSGDLSVYWYQQSLDQGLQFLIQYYNGEERAKGNILERFSAQQFPDLHSELNLSSLELGDSALYFCATSQGDGGTNEKLFFGSGTQLSVL.

The chain carries TRBV19 and TRBJ2-6, with 7 positions matching TRBD1. The V and J ends lost 3 bases and 0 bases, in that order; junction bases with no gene match: 8. The germline gives CDR1 LNHDA, CDR2 SQIVND (reference sequence). CDR3 size: 18 residues. The DNA for the CDR3 is TGTGCCAGTAGTATCTTCTGGACAGGAGTCTCTGGGGCCAACGTCCTGACTTTC. Protein: CASSIFWTGVSGANVLTF.

This rearrangement joins TRBV28 to TRBJ1-2, with 10 bases that match TRBD1. J lost 6 bases, V lost 8 bases, and 6 bases had no gene match. CDR3 length equals 13 residues. Germline CDR1 MDHEN, CDR2 SYDVKM. The CDR3 is CASFDRGRHGYTF. CDR3 coding DNA: TGTGCCAGCTTTGACAGGGGGCGCCATGGCTACACCTTC.

The chain links TRBV3-1 (or the pseudogene TRBV3-2) to TRBJ2-7; 7 nucleotides align to TRBD2. Unmatched junction bases numbered 8, after V lost 4 bases and J lost 11 bases. The CDR3 totals 12 residues. Germline V gene data show CDR1 as LGHDT and CDR2 as YNNKEL (reference sequence). The CDR3 sequence is CASSPPWEGEYF. In nucleotides, the CDR3 is TGTGCCAGCAGCCCCCCATGGGAGGGCGAGTACTTC.

The chain has TRBV7-9 and TRBJ2-1; D perhaps matches TRBD2 (6 bases). Germline CDR1 reads SEHNR; CDR2 reads FQNEAQ (reference sequence). V lost 5 bases to trimming and J lost 2 bases, with 13 bases between them. The CDR3 consists of 15 residues. CDR3 sequence reads: CASSPPSGAYNEQFF. The DNA for the CDR3 is TGTGCCAGCAGCCCCCCCTCGGGGGCCTACAATGAGCAGTTCTTC.

This chain joins TRBV15 and TRBJ2-2; 8 bases are a match to TRBD2. V dropped 0 bases and J dropped 6; count of bases not matched to a gene: 12. This CDR3 spans 18 amino acids. Germline V gene data show CDR1 as LNHNV and CDR2 as YYDKDF (reference sequence). In nucleotides, the CDR3 is TGTGCCACCAGCAGAGATCTCTCAGGGACTAGTCTTCCCGGGGAGCTGTTTTTT. Protein: CATSRDLSGTSLPGELFF.

This rearrangement joins TRBV11-2 to TRBJ2-5; TRBD2 aligns across 9 bases. V dropped 6 bases and J dropped 5; count of bases not matched to a gene: 4. Germline V gene data show CDR1 as SGHAT and CDR2 as FQNNGV. The CDR3 is 13 residues long. In DNA, the CDR3 is TGTGCCAGCAGTATAGCGGGAGAGGAGACCCAGTACTTC. It is translated as CASSIAGEETQYF.

The chain employs TRBV29-1 and TRBJ2-5, with TRBD1 identical over 8 bases. This CDR3 is built from 13 residues. After removal of 7 bases from V and 5 bases from J, the junction contained 9 bases not matched to a gene. The germline gives CDR1 SQVTM, CDR2 ANQGSEA. CDR3 region: CSAAGGLGETQYF. As DNA, the CDR3 is TGCAGCGCGGCAGGGGGCCTCGGCGAGACCCAGTACTTC. Combining the CDR3 with reference TRBV29-1 and TRBJ2-5 gives the whole variable domain SAVISQKPSRDICQRGTSLTIQCQVDSQVTMMFWYRQQPGQSLTLIATANQGSEATYESGFVIDKFPISRPNLTFSTLTVSNMSPEDSSIYLCSAAGGLGETQYFGPGTRLLVL.

The chain recombines TRBV2 with TRBJ1-2; D unclear. Germline V CDR1 and CDR2: SNHLY, FYNNEI. The CDR3 runs to 13 residues. Deletions cut 3 bases from V and 3 bases from J, with 8 bases between. The CDR3 loop is CASSDVSHYGYTF. Here the CDR3 DNA reads TGTGCCAGCAGTGATGTCAGCCACTATGGCTACACCTTC.

Points on this clone: Compared with germline, one end of the junction differs, possibly owing to a read error. This chain joins TRBV11-3 and TRBJ1-5; D gene unclear. This CDR3 region has 14 residues. CDR1 and CDR2 from the germline V gene are SGHNT and YENEEA. In nucleotides, the CDR3 is TGTGCCAGCAGCATAGACTTGCCCATTCAGCCCCAGCATTTT. Its protein product is CASSIDLPIQPQHF.

CDR3 in amino acids: CSASAGVTYEQYF. The CDR3 bases are TGCAGTGCTAGTGCGGGAGTTACCTACGAGCAGTACTTC. The chain carries TRBV20-1 and TRBJ2-7, with TRBD2 matching 7 bases. The CDR3 loop spans 13 amino acids. With 3 bases clipped from V and 2 bases from J, the junction kept 4 bases outside the gene matches. Per the germline V gene, CDR1 is DFQATT and CDR2 is SNEGSKA (reference sequence).